Below are 22 T cell receptor beta chains sequenced from a single sample in a study of lymphopenia after photon versus proton radiotherapy. Profiled with immunoSEQ multiplex PCR; TCRdb holds only in-frame clones, not every one. The sample includes 50,000 to 60,000 clones, more than 90% of them seen just once. Sample: peripheral blood, taken from a patient treated with photon-based radiotherapy. The receptors derive from a woman aged 40-49 years with cholangiocarcinoma.

The chain couples TRBV4-3 to TRBJ1-4; D is perhaps TRBD1 (6 bases). V shed 2 bases and J shed 3 bases, with 13 bases lying between them. From germline, CDR1 is LGHNA and CDR2 YSLEER. The CDR3 is 16 amino acids. The CDR3 spells CASSQRGGQANEKLFF. The CDR3 nucleotides are TGCGCCAGCAGCCAAAGAGGGGGGCAGGCTAATGAAAAACTGTTTTTT.

V and J are TRBV9 and TRBJ2-1; perhaps TRBD2 as D (5 bases). Germline V gene sequence: CDR1 SGDLS, CDR2 YYNGEE. V lost 4 bases to trimming and J lost 5 bases, with 16 bases between them. This CDR3 has 15 residues. CDR3 region: CASSPWTLLDNEQFF. DNA for the CDR3: TGTGCCAGCAGCCCTTGGACTCTCTTGGACAATGAGCAGTTCTTC.

This chain links TRBV10-2 with TRBJ1-5; 9 bases agree with TRBD1. V was pared by 3 bases and J by 6 bases, with 6 bases of the junction left unmatched. The CDR3 runs to 15 residues. Germline CDR1 is WSHSY and CDR2 is SAAADI. This chain's CDR3 is CASSDVPGQGQPQHF. Here the CDR3 DNA reads TGCGCCAGCAGTGACGTCCCGGGACAGGGTCAGCCCCAGCATTTT.

The rearrangement joins TRBV9 to TRBJ2-1, with 13 nucleotides matching TRBD2. The J segment lost 6 bases and the V segment lost 4 bases, leaving 4 bases of the junction unmatched. Germline CDR1 reads SGDLS; CDR2 reads YYNGEE. This CDR3 spans 15 amino acids. The CDR3 nucleotides read TGTGCCAGCAGCTCGAGGACTAGCGGGGGCAATGAGCAGTTCTTC. Amino acid sequence: CASSSRTSGGNEQFF.

The J gene is TRBJ2-7, the V gene TRBV7-2, with TRBD2 identical over 8 bases. CDR3 size: 14 residues. J lost 5 bases, V lost 3 bases, and 6 bases had no gene match. Looked up from germline, CDR1 is SGHTA and CDR2 is FQGNSA. The CDR3 protein is CASSLETSANEQYF. Written as DNA, the CDR3 is TGTGCCAGCAGCTTGGAGACTAGCGCCAACGAGCAGTACTTC.

The CDR3 nucleotides are TGTGCCAGCAGTTGGGGTCTCGAGCAGTACTTC. It is translated as CASSWGLEQYF. The genes are TRBV28 and TRBJ2-7; no definite D call. V was cut by 4 bases and J by 6 bases, with 7 bases left in between. CDR3 length equals 11 residues. The germline V gene encodes CDR1 MDHEN and CDR2 SYDVKM.

The V gene is TRBV18, the J gene TRBJ2-3, with 10 positions matching TRBD1. CDR1 and CDR2 from the germline V gene are KGHSH and LQKENI. The CDR3 has 14 amino acids. With V trimmed by 6 bases and J by 4 bases, 4 bases remained unmatched. CDR3 region: CASSMTGGADTQYF. The CDR3 DNA is TGTGCCAGCTCGATGACAGGGGGCGCAGATACGCAGTATTTT.

The gene calls are TRBV4-3 and TRBJ1-1; 11 bases are shared with TRBD1. Germline loops: CDR1 LGHNA, CDR2 YSLEER. J was trimmed by 3 bases and V by 1 base; bases with no gene match: 7. The CDR3 extends over 17 amino acids. The CDR3 here is CASSQAWTGGTYTEAFF. In nucleotides, the CDR3 is TGCGCCAGCAGCCAAGCCTGGACAGGGGGCACTTACACTGAAGCTTTCTTT.

This clone was seen a single time. The V and J genes are TRBV13 and TRBJ2-5; D ambiguous. Between the trimmed V and J ends, which lost 3 bases and 4 bases, there was a span of 6 bases. Germline loops: CDR1 PRHDT, CDR2 FYEKMQ (reference sequence). The CDR3 spans 12 residues. CDR3 residues: CASSLSRETQYF. The CDR3 DNA is TGTGCCAGCAGCTTGAGTCGAGAGACCCAGTACTTC.

This chain joins TRBV28 and TRBJ1-6; TRBD1 might be the D (5 bases). Germline V gene lookup returns CDR1 MDHEN and CDR2 SYDVKM. The CDR3 totals 12 residues. V gave up 7 bases and J gave up 8 bases, with 9 bases separating them. The CDR3 DNA reads TGTGCCAGCACCCGGGACGATTCACCCCTCCACTTT. Translation gives CASTRDDSPLHF. Using reference TRBV28 and TRBJ1-6 for the parts outside the CDR3, the full variable domain is DVKVTQSSRYLVKRTGEKVFLECVQDMDHENMFWYRQDPGLGLRLIYFSYDVKMKEKGDIPEGYSVSREKKERFSLILESASTNQTSMYLCASTRDDSPLHFGNGTRLTVT.

The chain has TRBV21-1 and TRBJ2-7. TRBV21-1 has pseudogene status. This CDR3 has 15 amino acids. The CDR3 is CASSKASEFSYEQYF. The CDR3 DNA follows: TGTGCCAGCAGCAAAGCTTCAGAGTTTTCCTACGAGCAGTACTTC.

The J gene is TRBJ2-2, the V gene TRBV10-1; TRBD1 is a possible D gene (6 bases). The germline gives CDR1 WNHNN, CDR2 SYGVQD (reference sequence). The CDR3 spans 13 residues. V lost 5 bases to trimming and J lost 9 bases, with 13 bases between them. In DNA form, the CDR3 reads TGCGCCAGCAGTTCGGACAGTGCCCGGGAGCTGTTTTTT. This translates into CASSSDSARELFF.

The count of this clone is one. The chain combines TRBV5-1 with TRBJ2-7; 7 positions agree with TRBD1. V shed 3 bases, J shed 5 bases, and the junction held 11 bases outside the gene matches. This CDR3 region has 15 residues. Germline V gene data show CDR1 as SGHRS and CDR2 as YFSETQ. The chain's CDR3 is CASSYLLQGKDEQYF. The CDR3 bases are TGCGCCAGCAGCTACCTATTACAGGGGAAGGACGAGCAGTACTTC.

The chain links TRBV11-3 to TRBJ2-2, with TRBD2 as a possible D gene (7 bases). The CDR3 has 16 residues. Germline CDR1 SGHNT, CDR2 YENEEA. V was pared by 5 bases and J by 4 bases, with 17 bases between. CDR3 nucleotide sequence: TGTGCCAGCAGCCGGTGGGGGCGGGGGAGCACCGGGGAGCTGTTTTTT. Translated: CASSRWGRGSTGELFF.

The chain couples TRBV28 to TRBJ2-6, with TRBD1 as a possible D gene (6 bases). Germline V gene lookup returns CDR1 MDHEN and CDR2 SYDVKM. This CDR3 comprises 16 residues. V lost 10 bases, J lost 1 base, and 17 bases lay in between. In nucleotides, the CDR3 is TGTGCCACCGACCCCAGGGGCTCGTCTGGGGCCAACGTCCTGACTTTC. Translated: CATDPRGSSGANVLTF.

This clone was counted only a few times. The rearrangement uses TRBV28 and TRBJ1-2, with TRBD1 matching over 8 bases. This CDR3 comprises 18 residues. The V and J ends lost 7 bases and 1 base, in that order; junction bases with no gene match: 17. Germline CDR1 MDHEN, CDR2 SYDVKM. The CDR3 is CASNSRTGKTPFNYGYTF. CDR3 DNA: TGTGCCAGCAATTCGAGGACAGGGAAAACACCCTTTAACTATGGCTACACCTTC.

V is TRBV5-1 and J is TRBJ2-7; D assignment may be TRBD1 or TRBD2 (5 bases each). The CDR3 consists of 16 residues. Trimming took 0 bases from V and 0 from J, leaving 13 bases between them. Germline values: CDR1 SGHRS, CDR2 YFSETQ. CDR3 amino acids: CASSLEFGDPSYEQYF. The CDR3 region has the DNA TGCGCCAGCAGCTTGGAATTTGGGGACCCCTCCTACGAGCAGTACTTC.

For the CDR3, the DNA is TGTGCCAGCAGCGCCGCGACCTCTGGAAACACCATATATTTT. As protein: CASSAATSGNTIYF. The chain couples TRBV9 to TRBJ1-3; D unresolved. The CDR3 is 14 residues long. V lost 3 bases, J lost 0 bases, and 7 bases lay in between. The V gene's germline CDR1 is SGDLS and CDR2 YYNGEE.

The chain carries TRBV5-8 and TRBJ1-4; D gene unclear. The length of the CDR3 is 17 residues. Trimming stripped 3 bases from V and 6 bases from J, with 21 bases between. In germline, CDR1 is SGHTS, CDR2 YDEGEE. The CDR3 loop reads CASSWPSDPRTDEKLFF. The CDR3 DNA reads TGTGCCAGCAGCTGGCCAAGTGATCCTCGAACAGATGAAAAACTGTTTTTT.

The count of this clone is one. J is TRBJ1-4 and V is TRBV21-1. TRBV21-1 is designated a pseudogene. The CDR3 is made up of 18 amino acids. The CDR3 is CASSKELWGGSLDEKLFF. The CDR3 bases are TGTGCCAGCAGCAAAGAATTGTGGGGGGGCAGCTTGGATGAAAAACTGTTTTTT.

V usage is TRBV7-2 and J usage is TRBJ1-5; maybe TRBD1 (5 bases). V was pared by 2 bases and J by 0 bases, with 8 bases between. Germline V gives CDR1 SGHTA, CDR2 FQGNSA. The CDR3 covers 15 residues. CDR3 DNA: TGTGCCAGCAGCTTATGGGGGGATAGCAATCAGCCCCAGCATTTT. Its protein is CASSLWGDSNQPQHF.

The chain employs TRBV7-6 and TRBJ1-1, with D unclear. Germline V gene sequence: CDR1 SGHVS, CDR2 FNYEAQ. This CDR3 is built from 13 residues. Trimming took 1 base from V and 1 from J, leaving 4 bases between them. The CDR3 region is CASSLDENTEAFF. CDR3 nucleotides: TGTGCCAGCAGCTTAGACGAGAACACTGAAGCTTTCTTT. The whole variable domain, filled in from reference TRBV7-6 and TRBJ1-1, reads GAGVSQSPRYKVTKRGQDVALRCDPISGHVSLYWYRQALGQGPEFLTYFNYEAQQDKSGLPNDRFSAERPEGSISTLTIQRTEQRDSAMYRCASSLDENTEAFFGQGTRLTVV.